This TCR beta chain was captured by sequencing in a study of PD-L1 blockade in urothelial cancer. Indicated time point: pretreatment peripheral blood. Method: immunoSEQ multiplex PCR; TCRdb's copy keeps in-frame clones and lacks some. The sample includes 72,000 or so clones, approximately 83% of them seen just once. The TCR was taken from a man aged 55 to 70 with urothelial cancer. Sequenced material: PBMCs, taken around atezolizumab (anti-PD-L1) treatment.

In nucleotides, the CDR3 is TGTGCCAGCCATCGGTCGTTAGCCACAGATACGCAGTATTTT. Its protein product is CASHRSLATDTQYF. The chain has TRBV7-2 and TRBJ2-3, with D hard to call. Between the trimmed V and J ends, which lost 8 bases and 2 bases, there was a span of 14 bases. The CDR3 is 14 amino acids. Per germline, CDR1 SGHTA and CDR2 FQGNSA.